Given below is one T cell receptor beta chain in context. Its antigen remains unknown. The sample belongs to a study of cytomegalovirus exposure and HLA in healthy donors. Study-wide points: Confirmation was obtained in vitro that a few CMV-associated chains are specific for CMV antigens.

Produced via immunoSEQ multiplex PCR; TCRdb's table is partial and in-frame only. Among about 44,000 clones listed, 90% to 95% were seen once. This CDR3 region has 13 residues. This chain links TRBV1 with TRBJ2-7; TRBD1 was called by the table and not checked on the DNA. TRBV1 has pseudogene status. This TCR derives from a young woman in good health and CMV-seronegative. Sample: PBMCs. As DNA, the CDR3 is TGCACCTCCCCCCCGACATCATCCTACGAGCAGTACTTC. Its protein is CTSPPTSSYEQYF.